The 19 T cell receptor beta chains below come from one sample, sequenced in a study of blood T cell repertoires in COVID-19. Data came from immunoSEQ multiplex PCR; TCRdb stores just in-frame clones and leaves some out. The sample yields some 310,000 clones, about nine tenths seen once. Source material: peripheral blood. The receptors come from a woman aged 30 to 39 with COVID-19, enrolled during active disease.

This clone has only a few counts. The chain employs TRBV30 and TRBJ1-1; D is possibly TRBD1 (5 bases). The CDR3 runs to 12 residues. Per the germline V gene, CDR1 is GTSNPN and CDR2 is SVGIG (reference sequence). V gave up 4 bases and J gave up 2 bases, with 8 bases separating them. In DNA form, the CDR3 reads TGTGCCTGGACAGGGATTAACACTGAAGCTTTCTTT. The encoded protein is CAWTGINTEAFF.

CDR3 region: CASSTRKQGFTDTQYF. In DNA, the CDR3 is TGTGCCAGTAGTACCAGAAAACAGGGCTTCACAGATACGCAGTATTTT. J is TRBJ2-3 and V is TRBV19, with D possibly being TRBD1 (6 bases). Germline V gives CDR1 LNHDA, CDR2 SQIVND (reference sequence). The V end lost 4 bases, the J end lost 2 bases, and 16 bases lay between the germline ends. The CDR3 contains 16 residues.

J is TRBJ2-2 and V is TRBV2; D ambiguous. The CDR3 length is 12 residues. V gave up 8 bases and J gave up 5 bases, with 9 bases separating them. Germline V gives CDR1 SNHLY, CDR2 FYNNEI. The CDR3 nucleotides are TGTGCCAGCCGTAGAGTGACCGGGGAGCTGTTTTTT. Translated: CASRRVTGELFF.

This clone has just a few counts. This chain uses TRBV19 with TRBJ2-7, with 7 bases identical to TRBD2. The ends lost 5 bases at V and 7 bases at J; junction bases unmatched: 11. Germline loops: CDR1 LNHDA, CDR2 SQIVND (reference sequence). This CDR3 region has 14 residues. This CDR3 reads CASSPQAGVGEQYF. CDR3 nucleotide sequence: TGTGCCAGTAGTCCTCAGGCGGGGGTCGGGGAGCAGTACTTC. The variable domain in full, completed from reference TRBV19 and TRBJ2-7, reads DGGITQSPKYLFRKEGQNVTLSCEQNLNHDAMYWYRQDPGQGLRLIYYSQIVNDFQKGDIAEGYSVSREKKESFPLTVTSAQKNPTAFYLCASSPQAGVGEQYFGPGTRLTVT.

This clone has just a few counts. The chain recombines TRBV7-9 with TRBJ1-2; TRBD1 aligns across 10 bases. The CDR3 totals 15 residues. CDR1 and CDR2 (germline): SEHNR, FQNEAQ (reference sequence). The junction had 5 bases not matched to a gene; V was cut back by 5 bases and J by 2 bases. CDR3 coding DNA: TGTGCCAGCAGCGGACGACAGGGGGCAAACTATGGCTACACCTTC. Its protein is CASSGRQGANYGYTF.

The rearrangement joins TRBV27 to TRBJ1-1; possibly TRBD1 for D (5 bases). There are 16 residues in the CDR3. Germline loops: CDR1 MNHEY, CDR2 SMNVEV (reference sequence). Trimming removed 5 bases from V and 5 bases from J, with 21 bases in between. CDR3 bases: TGTGCCAGCAGTGCGGACAAGGTTATTCGGGTGACTGAAGCTTTCTTT. It encodes CASSADKVIRVTEAFF.

This chain links TRBV5-5 with TRBJ1-5; maybe TRBD1 (5 bases). The length of the CDR3 is 14 residues. Deletions cut 2 bases from V and 4 bases from J, with 10 bases between. CDR1 and CDR2 from the germline V gene are SGHKS and YYEKEE (reference sequence). Here the CDR3 DNA reads TGTGCCAGCAGCTTCGGGACTCTTAATCAGCCCCAGCATTTT. The encoded protein is CASSFGTLNQPQHF. Together with reference TRBV5-5 and TRBJ1-5, the CDR3 gives the full variable domain: DAGVTQSPTHLIKTRGQQVTLRCSPISGHKSVSWYQQVLGQGPQFIFQYYEKEERGRGNFPDRFSARQFPNYSSELNVNALLLGDSALYLCASSFGTLNQPQHFGDGTRLSIL.

J is TRBJ1-6 and V is TRBV6-6; unclear D gene. The germline gives CDR1 MNHNY, CDR2 SVGAGI (reference sequence). The V gene lost 2 bases and the J gene lost 9 bases, with 11 bases spanning the gap. CDR3 length: 14 amino acids. CDR3 in amino acids: CASSYRGVSSPLHF. CDR3 DNA sequence: TGTGCCAGCAGTTACCGGGGAGTTAGTTCACCCCTCCACTTT.

This chain uses TRBV10-1 with TRBJ1-4, with D perhaps TRBD1 (6 bases). CDR3 size: 15 residues. Per the germline V gene, CDR1 is WNHNN and CDR2 is SYGVQD (reference sequence). The germline V and J ends were trimmed by 4 bases and 2 bases, with 11 bases remaining between them. CDR3 nucleotide sequence: TGCGCCAGCAGTGGCGGACAGACCACTAATGAAAAACTGTTTTTT. Amino acid sequence: CASSGGQTTNEKLFF.

The J gene is TRBJ2-3, the V gene TRBV10-1, with 9 bases lining up with TRBD2. With V trimmed by 5 bases and J by 6 bases, 12 bases remained unmatched. The V gene's germline CDR1 is WNHNN and CDR2 SYGVQD (reference sequence). The CDR3 totals 16 residues. The CDR3 sequence is CASSWGLALSGDTQYF. The CDR3 coding sequence is TGCGCCAGCAGTTGGGGACTAGCCCTAAGTGGGGATACGCAGTATTTT.

V gene TRBV2 combines with J gene TRBJ2-3; no definite D call. Germline assignment: CDR1 SNHLY and CDR2 FYNNEI. V was shortened by 4 bases and J by 3 bases, with 5 bases between the two germline ends. CDR3 length: 12 amino acids. CDR3 residues: CASSVTTDTQYF. The CDR3 DNA reads as TGTGCCAGCAGTGTGACAACAGATACGCAGTATTTT.

The table lists this clone with a count of one. The rearrangement joins TRBV28 to TRBJ1-3; D ambiguous. Trimming took off 3 bases at V and 2 bases at J, with 17 bases between the two ends. The germline gives CDR1 MDHEN, CDR2 SYDVKM. This CDR3 spans 17 amino acids. The CDR3 coding sequence is TGTGCCAGCAGTTTTCCATCCCGGCGGGTGGCTGGAAACACCATATATTTT. This gives the protein CASSFPSRRVAGNTIYF.

This sequence joins TRBV12-3 or TRBV12-4 and TRBJ1-1; D is uncertain. The CDR3 sequence is 13 residues long. The V end lost 1 base, the J end lost 4 bases, and 7 bases lay between the germline ends. This CDR3 reads CASSLVPGTEAFF. For the CDR3, the DNA is TGTGCCAGCAGTTTAGTTCCGGGCACTGAAGCTTTCTTT.

The rearrangement links TRBV9 to TRBJ1-5; 9 bases agree with TRBD1. The germline gives CDR1 SGDLS, CDR2 YYNGEE. There are 15 residues in the CDR3. After removal of 0 bases from V and 4 bases from J, the junction contained 2 bases not matched to a gene. The CDR3 nucleotides are TGTGCCAGCAGCGTAGACGGGACAGGGAATCAGCCCCAGCATTTT. This gives the protein CASSVDGTGNQPQHF.

V gene TRBV2 combines with J gene TRBJ1-5; no firm D call. The CDR3 is 14 amino acids. Germline CDR1 is SNHLY and CDR2 is FYNNEI. The ends were cut back, 3 bases at V and 2 bases at J, with 8 bases in the middle. CDR3 in amino acids: CASSERVRNQPQHF. DNA for the CDR3: TGTGCCAGCAGTGAGCGGGTTCGCAATCAGCCCCAGCATTTT.

Only one count was recorded for this clone. The chain joins TRBV19 to TRBJ1-5, with a weak D call TRBD1 (6 bases). The CDR3 runs to 13 residues. V gave up 8 bases and J gave up 4 bases, with 12 bases separating them. Germline CDR1 LNHDA, CDR2 SQIVND (reference sequence). The CDR3 spells CASRTGLNQPQHF. CDR3 nucleotides: TGTGCCAGTCGAACAGGGCTTAATCAGCCCCAGCATTTT.

The chain joins TRBV18 to TRBJ2-2; 11 positions match TRBD2. The CDR3 loop spans 19 amino acids. The V gene's germline CDR1 is KGHSH and CDR2 LQKENI. V shed 4 bases, J shed 3 bases, and the junction held 13 bases outside the gene matches. DNA for the CDR3: TGTGCCAGCTCACTTGTTAATAGCGGGAGGGCCGGCGACACCGGGGAGCTGTTTTTT. It translates to CASSLVNSGRAGDTGELFF.

The CDR3: CAGWDRHMNTEAFF. The CDR3 nucleotides are TGTGCCGGATGGGACAGACACATGAACACTGAAGCTTTCTTT. V usage is TRBV6-5 and J usage is TRBJ1-1, with 7 bases identical to TRBD1. The CDR3 has 14 residues. CDR1 and CDR2 (germline): MNHEY, SVGAGI. The J segment lost 0 bases and the V segment lost 11 bases, leaving 9 bases of the junction unmatched.

The rearrangement uses TRBV10-1 and TRBJ2-2; D remains unclear. Germline V lookup: CDR1 WNHNN, CDR2 SYGVQD (reference sequence). The CDR3 spans 13 residues. Between the trimmed V and J ends, which lost 8 bases and 0 bases, there was a span of 7 bases. CDR3: CASSFANTGELFF. The CDR3 DNA reads as TGCGCCAGCTCGTTCGCGAACACCGGGGAGCTGTTTTTT.